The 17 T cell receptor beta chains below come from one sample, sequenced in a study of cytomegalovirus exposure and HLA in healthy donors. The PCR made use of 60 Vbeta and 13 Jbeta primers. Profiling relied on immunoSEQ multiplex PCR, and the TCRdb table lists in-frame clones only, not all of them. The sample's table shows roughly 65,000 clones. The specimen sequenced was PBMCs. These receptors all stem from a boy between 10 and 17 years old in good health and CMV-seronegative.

CDR3: CASSLGQGPNYGYTF. The CDR3 DNA reads TGCGCCAGCAGCTTAGGACAGGGCCCTAACTATGGCTACACCTTC. The chain uses TRBV5-1 and TRBJ1-2; TRBD1 matches 8 bases. The CDR3 has 15 amino acids. The V and J ends lost 2 bases and 0 bases, in that order; junction bases with no gene match: 3. Germline loops: CDR1 SGHRS, CDR2 YFSETQ.

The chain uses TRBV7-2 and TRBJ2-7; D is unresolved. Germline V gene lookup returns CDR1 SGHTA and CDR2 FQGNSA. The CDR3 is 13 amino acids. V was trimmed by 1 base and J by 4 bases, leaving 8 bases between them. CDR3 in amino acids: CASSLGWPYEQYF. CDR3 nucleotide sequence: TGTGCCAGCAGCTTAGGATGGCCTTACGAGCAGTACTTC.

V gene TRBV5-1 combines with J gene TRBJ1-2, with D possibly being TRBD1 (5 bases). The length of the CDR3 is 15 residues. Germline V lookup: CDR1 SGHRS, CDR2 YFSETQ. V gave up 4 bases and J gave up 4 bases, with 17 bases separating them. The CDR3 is CASSVVPGESYGYTF. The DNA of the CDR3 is TGCGCCAGCAGCGTGGTCCCGGGGGAGTCCTATGGCTACACCTTC.

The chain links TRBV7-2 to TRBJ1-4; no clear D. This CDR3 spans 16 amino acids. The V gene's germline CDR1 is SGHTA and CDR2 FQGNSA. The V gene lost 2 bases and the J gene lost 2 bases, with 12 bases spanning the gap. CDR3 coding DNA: TGTGCCAGCAGCTTATTCCCGAGAGCCACTAATGAAAAACTGTTTTTT. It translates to CASSLFPRATNEKLFF.

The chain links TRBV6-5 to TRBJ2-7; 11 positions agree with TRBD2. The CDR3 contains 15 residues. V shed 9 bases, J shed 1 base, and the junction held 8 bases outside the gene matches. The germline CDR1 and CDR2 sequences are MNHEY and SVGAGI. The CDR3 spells CASRSGLAVSYEQYF. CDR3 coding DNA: TGTGCCAGTCGATCGGGACTAGCGGTATCCTACGAGCAGTACTTC.

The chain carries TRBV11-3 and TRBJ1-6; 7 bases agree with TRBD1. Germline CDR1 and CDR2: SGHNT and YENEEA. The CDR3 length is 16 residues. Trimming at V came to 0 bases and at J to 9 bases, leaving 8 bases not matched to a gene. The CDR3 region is CASSLDRQGTGSPLHF. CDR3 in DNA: TGTGCCAGCAGCTTAGATCGACAGGGCACGGGTTCACCCCTCCACTTT.

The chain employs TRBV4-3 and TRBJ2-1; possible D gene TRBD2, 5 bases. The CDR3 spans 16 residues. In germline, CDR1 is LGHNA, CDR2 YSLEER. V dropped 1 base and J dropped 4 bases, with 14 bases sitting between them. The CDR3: CASSQGSSGPYNEQFF. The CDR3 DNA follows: TGCGCCAGCAGCCAAGGGTCCAGCGGCCCTTACAATGAGCAGTTCTTC.

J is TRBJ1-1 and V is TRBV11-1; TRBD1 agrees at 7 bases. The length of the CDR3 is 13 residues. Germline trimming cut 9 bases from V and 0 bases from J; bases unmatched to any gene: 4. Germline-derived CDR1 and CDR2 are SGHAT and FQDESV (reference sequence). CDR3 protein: CASSDRVNTEAFF. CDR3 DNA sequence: TGTGCCAGTTCTGACAGGGTGAACACTGAAGCTTTCTTT.

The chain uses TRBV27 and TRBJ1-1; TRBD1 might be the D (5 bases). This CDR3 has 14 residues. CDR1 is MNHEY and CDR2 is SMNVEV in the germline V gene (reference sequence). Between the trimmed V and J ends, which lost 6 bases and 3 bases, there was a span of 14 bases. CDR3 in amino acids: CASRPQGWDTEAFF. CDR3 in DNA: TGTGCCAGCAGACCTCAGGGTTGGGACACTGAAGCTTTCTTT.

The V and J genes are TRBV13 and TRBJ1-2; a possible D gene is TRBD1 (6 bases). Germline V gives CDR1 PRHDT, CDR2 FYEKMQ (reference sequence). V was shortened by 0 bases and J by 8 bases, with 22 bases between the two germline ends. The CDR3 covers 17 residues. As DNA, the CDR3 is TGTGCCAGCAGCTTAGGTAGAGAGGGCAGGGGTGGAGGAGGCTACACCTTC. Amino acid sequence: CASSLGREGRGGGGYTF. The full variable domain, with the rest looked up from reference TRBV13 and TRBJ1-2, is AAGVIQSPRHLIKEKRETATLKCYPIPRHDTVYWYQQGPGQDPQFLISFYEKMQSDKGSIPDRFSAQQFSDYHSELNMSSLELGDSALYFCASSLGREGRGGGGYTFGSGTRLTVV.

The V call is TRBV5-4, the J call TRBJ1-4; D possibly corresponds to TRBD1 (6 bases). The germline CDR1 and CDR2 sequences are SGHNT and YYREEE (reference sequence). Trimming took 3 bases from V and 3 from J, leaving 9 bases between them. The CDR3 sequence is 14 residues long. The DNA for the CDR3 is TGTGCCAGCAGCTGGGGACAATCTAATGAAAAACTGTTTTTT. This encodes CASSWGQSNEKLFF.

CDR3: CAISSDLSGYEQYF. CDR3 nucleotides: TGTGCCATCAGTTCGGACCTTAGCGGCTACGAGCAGTACTTC. This chain uses TRBV10-3 with TRBJ2-7; weak D call: TRBD2 (6 bases). CDR1 is ENHRY, CDR2 SYGVKD, per germline. V was trimmed by 5 bases and J by 3 bases, leaving 14 bases between them. CDR3 length: 14 amino acids.

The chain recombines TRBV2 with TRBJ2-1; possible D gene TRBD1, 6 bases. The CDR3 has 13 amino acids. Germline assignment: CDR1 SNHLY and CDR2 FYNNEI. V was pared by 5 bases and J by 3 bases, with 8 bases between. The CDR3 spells CASSQTGYNEQFF. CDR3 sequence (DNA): TGTGCCAGCAGTCAGACAGGCTACAATGAGCAGTTCTTC.

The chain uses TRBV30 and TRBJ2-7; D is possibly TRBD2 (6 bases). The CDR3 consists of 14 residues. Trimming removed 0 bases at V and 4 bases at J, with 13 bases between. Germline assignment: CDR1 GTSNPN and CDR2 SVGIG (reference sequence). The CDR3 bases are TGTGCCTGGAGTGTAGGCGGGGCGGGGTACGAGCAGTACTTC. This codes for CAWSVGGAGYEQYF.

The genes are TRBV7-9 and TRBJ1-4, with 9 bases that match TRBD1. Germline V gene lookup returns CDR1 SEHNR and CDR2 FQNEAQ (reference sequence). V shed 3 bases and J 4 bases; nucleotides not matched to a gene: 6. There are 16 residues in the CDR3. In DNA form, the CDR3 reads TGTGCCAGCAGCTTGGGTGGACAGGGGTTTAATGAAAAACTGTTTTTT. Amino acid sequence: CASSLGGQGFNEKLFF.

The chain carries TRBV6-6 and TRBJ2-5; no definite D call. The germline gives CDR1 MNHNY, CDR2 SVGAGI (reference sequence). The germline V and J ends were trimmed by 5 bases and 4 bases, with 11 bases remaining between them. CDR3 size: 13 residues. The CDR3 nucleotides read TGTGCCAGCAGTCCCCCCGGTGGAGAGACCCAGTACTTC. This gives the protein CASSPPGGETQYF.

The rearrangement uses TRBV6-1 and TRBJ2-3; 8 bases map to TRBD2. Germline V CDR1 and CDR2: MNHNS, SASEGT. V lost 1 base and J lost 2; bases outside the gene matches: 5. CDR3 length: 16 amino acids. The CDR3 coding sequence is TGTGCCAGCAGTGAAGTTCCAGCGGGGGCCACAGATACGCAGTATTTT. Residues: CASSEVPAGATDTQYF.